The 27 T cell receptor beta chains below come from one sample, sequenced in a study of blood T cell repertoires in COVID-19. The assay was immunoSEQ multiplex PCR, and TCRdb's table has in-frame clones only and misses some. The repertoire holds around 330,000 clones, with about 88% as singletons. Sequencing was carried out using PBMCs or T cells enriched from blood (not recorded which). All receptors derive from a woman aged 40-49 years who had recovered from COVID-19.

As regards this clone: The germline gene is not matched at one end of the junction; a read error may be the cause. The chain joins TRBV19 to TRBJ2-7, with 8 nucleotides matching TRBD1. There are 14 residues in the CDR3. The germline V gene has CDR1 LNHDA and CDR2 SQIVND (reference sequence). The CDR3 reads CASTETPRQGPFSF. In nucleotides, the CDR3 is TGTGCCAGTACCGAAACCCCCCGACAGGGGCCTTTTTCGTTC.

This chain links TRBV9 with TRBJ1-2; TRBD1 matches 7 bases. Unmatched junction bases numbered 10, after V lost 3 bases and J lost 5 bases. CDR3 size: 15 residues. Germline V gene data show CDR1 as SGDLS and CDR2 as YYNGEE. DNA for the CDR3: TGTGCCAGCAGCGATACCGGGACAGCAAAATATGGCTACACCTTC. Its protein product is CASSDTGTAKYGYTF.

V gene TRBV27 combines with J gene TRBJ2-3, with D maybe TRBD1 (5 bases). V was clipped by 6 bases and J by 4 bases, with 14 bases between them. The germline V gene has CDR1 MNHEY and CDR2 SMNVEV (reference sequence). This CDR3 region has 14 residues. CDR3 sequence: CASSLARGADTQYF. CDR3 bases: TGTGCCAGCAGCCTTGCTAGGGGCGCAGATACGCAGTATTTT.

The genes are TRBV19 and TRBJ2-3; D is uncertain. V lost 4 bases and J 2 bases, leaving 13 bases between the germline ends. Germline CDR1 and CDR2: LNHDA and SQIVND (reference sequence). The CDR3 has 15 residues. The CDR3 coding sequence is TGTGCCAGTAGTAGTGAGGCCCGGAACACAGATACGCAGTATTTT. It translates to CASSSEARNTDTQYF.

This sequence joins TRBV5-4 and TRBJ1-2, with a weak D call TRBD1 (5 bases). The V end was cut by 0 bases, the J end by 1 base, with 7 bases between. This CDR3 has 14 amino acids. CDR1 and CDR2 (germline): SGHNT, YYREEE (reference sequence). CDR3 nucleotide sequence: TGTGCCAGCAGCTTGGGACAGATTAACTATGGCTACACCTTC. Translation gives CASSLGQINYGYTF.

The gene calls are TRBV7-9 and TRBJ2-7; TRBD1 aligns across 11 bases. The V segment lost 5 bases and the J segment 5 bases; nucleotides outside the gene matches: 8. CDR3 length equals 15 residues. The germline V gene has CDR1 SEHNR and CDR2 FQNEAQ (reference sequence). CDR3 amino acids: CASSIGTGGDHEQYF. The CDR3 DNA reads as TGTGCCAGCAGCATCGGGACAGGGGGGGACCACGAGCAGTACTTC. The full variable domain, its missing parts supplied by reference TRBV7-9 and TRBJ2-7, is DTGVSQNPRHKITKRGQNVTFRCDPISEHNRLYWYRQTLGQGPEFLTYFQNEAQLEKSRLLSDRFSAERPKGSFSTLEIQRTEQGDSAMYLCASSIGTGGDHEQYFGPGTRLTVT.

The chain combines TRBV19 with TRBJ1-5; D is uncertain. Germline-derived CDR1 and CDR2 are LNHDA and SQIVND (reference sequence). Trimming stripped 1 base from V and 6 bases from J, with 7 bases between. The CDR3 length is 13 residues. The CDR3: CASSIVPRQPQHF. The CDR3 nucleotides are TGTGCCAGTAGTATAGTCCCCCGTCAGCCCCAGCATTTT.

This clone has only a few counts. The chain joins TRBV5-4 to TRBJ2-1; 8 positions match TRBD1. CDR1 is SGHNT, CDR2 YYREEE, per germline (reference sequence). The CDR3 covers 15 residues. After removal of 4 bases from V and 1 base from J, the junction contained 4 bases not matched to a gene. CDR3 bases: TGTGCCAGCAGCAGACAGGGGAGGTCCTACAATGAGCAGTTCTTC. It codes for CASSRQGRSYNEQFF.

The genes are TRBV6-5 and TRBJ2-3; D is undetermined. This CDR3 is 14 amino acids long. Per the germline V gene, CDR1 is MNHEY and CDR2 is SVGAGI. V lost 5 bases, J lost 6 bases, and 15 bases lay in between. The CDR3 DNA is TGTGCCAGCAGTACCCCCCAGGTTACCGATACGCAGTATTTT. Amino acids: CASSTPQVTDTQYF.

The V and J genes are TRBV3-1 (or the pseudogene TRBV3-2) and TRBJ1-2, with 9 bases lining up with TRBD1. The CDR3 runs 18 residues. After removal of 5 bases from V and 3 bases from J, the junction contained 16 bases not matched to a gene. Germline V gene sequence: CDR1 LGHDT, CDR2 YNNKEL (reference sequence). The chain's CDR3 is CASSFGVPGQGVDYGYTF. In nucleotides, the CDR3 is TGTGCCAGCAGCTTTGGCGTGCCGGGACAGGGTGTAGACTATGGCTACACCTTC.

V and J are TRBV27 and TRBJ2-7; 12 bases match TRBD2. J gave up 3 bases and V 4 bases, and 10 bases lay outside the gene matches. The CDR3 consists of 17 residues. The germline V gene has CDR1 MNHEY and CDR2 SMNVEV (reference sequence). DNA for the CDR3: TGTGCCAGCAGTTCACGATTGACTAGCGGGAGTATCTACGAGCAGTACTTC. It codes for CASSSRLTSGSIYEQYF.

The chain employs TRBV6-1 and TRBJ1-2, with D perhaps TRBD1 (5 bases). The length of the CDR3 is 14 residues. Germline V gene lookup returns CDR1 MNHNS and CDR2 SASEGT. V was cut by 2 bases and J by 2 bases, with 9 bases left in between. The CDR3 here is CASSETGLNYGYTF. The CDR3, as DNA: TGTGCCAGCAGTGAAACGGGACTAAACTATGGCTACACCTTC.

The rearrangement uses TRBV7-9 and TRBJ1-6; 7 bases line up with TRBD1. The CDR3 sequence is 14 residues long. The germline V gene has CDR1 SEHNR and CDR2 FQNEAQ (reference sequence). Losses at the gene ends were 7 bases for V and 9 bases for J; bases not matched to a gene: 9. CDR3 nucleotide sequence: TGTGCCAGCACAACAACAGGGGTAGCTTCACCCCTCCACTTT. Protein sequence: CASTTTGVASPLHF.

J is TRBJ2-1 and V is TRBV7-2; 8 positions agree with TRBD2. The V gene end was trimmed by 4 bases and the J gene end by 10 bases; junction bases not matched to a gene: 6. Germline lookup yields CDR1 SGHTA and CDR2 FQGNSA. This CDR3 region has 13 residues. CDR3 in DNA: TGTGCCAGCAGCTCCGGACTAGCCGGGGAGCAGTTCTTC. Its translation is CASSSGLAGEQFF. The whole variable domain, remainder taken from reference TRBV7-2 and TRBJ2-1, is GAGVSQSPSNKVTEKGKDVELRCDPISGHTALYWYRQSLGQGLEFLIYFQGNSAPDKSGLPSDRFSAERTGGSVSTLTIQRTQQEDSAVYLCASSSGLAGEQFFGPGTRLTVL.

The J gene is TRBJ2-2, the V gene TRBV7-9; possibly TRBD1 for D (5 bases). Germline CDR1 is SEHNR and CDR2 is FQNEAQ (reference sequence). This CDR3 region has 15 residues. With 4 bases removed from V and 7 bases from J, the gap between germline ends came to 16 bases. The CDR3 nucleotides read TGTGCCAGCAGCTCGAACCAGGGAATCGGCGGGGAGCTGTTTTTT. Residues: CASSSNQGIGGELFF. Full variable domain (remainder filled in from reference TRBV7-9 and TRBJ2-2): DTGVSQNPRHKITKRGQNVTFRCDPISEHNRLYWYRQTLGQGPEFLTYFQNEAQLEKSRLLSDRFSAERPKGSFSTLEIQRTEQGDSAMYLCASSSNQGIGGELFFGEGSRLTVL.

The chain has TRBV27 and TRBJ2-7; 9 nucleotides match TRBD1. The germline V gene encodes CDR1 MNHEY and CDR2 SMNVEV (reference sequence). J lost 4 bases, V lost 5 bases, and 15 bases had no gene match. This CDR3 contains 17 residues. The CDR3 is CASSVKEPGQGEYEQYF. CDR3 DNA sequence: TGTGCCAGCAGTGTAAAGGAGCCGGGACAGGGAGAATACGAGCAGTACTTC.

The V gene is TRBV6-5, the J gene TRBJ2-3; D unclear. CDR3 length equals 14 residues. Trimming took 4 bases from V and 0 from J, leaving 8 bases between them. CDR1 MNHEY and CDR2 SVGAGI come from the germline V gene. The CDR3 nucleotides are TGTGCCAGCAGTTCCTTCAGAAGCACAGATACGCAGTATTTT. It yields the protein CASSSFRSTDTQYF.

The chain employs TRBV7-6 and TRBJ2-7, with 7 bases identical to TRBD2. CDR3 size: 14 residues. Germline V lookup: CDR1 SGHVS, CDR2 FNYEAQ. The V segment lost 0 bases and the J segment 7 bases; nucleotides outside the gene matches: 6. The CDR3 DNA reads as TGTGCCAGCAGCTTAGCGGGAGGGCCGGGGGAGCAGTACTTC. It specifies CASSLAGGPGEQYF.

The V call is TRBV7-2, the J call TRBJ2-1; D not resolved. The V gene lost 2 bases and the J gene lost 9 bases, with 11 bases spanning the gap. This CDR3 has 13 residues. From germline, CDR1 is SGHTA and CDR2 FQGNSA. DNA of the CDR3: TGTGCCAGCAGCTTATATGTTTCCCGTGAGCAGTTCTTC. This gives the protein CASSLYVSREQFF. The full variable domain, rest sourced from reference TRBV7-2 and TRBJ2-1, is GAGVSQSPSNKVTEKGKDVELRCDPISGHTALYWYRQSLGQGLEFLIYFQGNSAPDKSGLPSDRFSAERTGGSVSTLTIQRTQQEDSAVYLCASSLYVSREQFFGPGTRLTVL.

The count of this clone is one. V is TRBV6-5 and J is TRBJ1-6; maybe TRBD1 (6 bases). CDR1 MNHEY and CDR2 SVGAGI come from the germline V gene. V dropped 2 bases and J dropped 10 bases, with 12 bases sitting between them. This CDR3 is built from 14 residues. Here the CDR3 reads CASSYRGSNSPLHF. CDR3 DNA sequence: TGTGCCAGCAGTTACAGGGGGAGCAACTCACCCCTCCACTTT.

The rearrangement links TRBV7-2 to TRBJ2-1; tentatively, D is TRBD1 (5 bases). Trimming cost V 3 bases and J 7 bases, with 10 bases left between them. This CDR3 contains 13 residues. Germline V gene data show CDR1 as SGHTA and CDR2 as FQGNSA. CDR3 amino acids: CASSFPKGNEQFF. In DNA form, the CDR3 reads TGTGCCAGCAGCTTTCCCAAGGGGAATGAGCAGTTCTTC.

The chain recombines TRBV7-9 with TRBJ2-1; TRBD2 aligns across 7 bases. The CDR3 sequence is 17 residues long. Germline-derived CDR1 and CDR2 are SEHNR and FQNEAQ (reference sequence). V dropped 3 bases and J dropped 9; count of bases not matched to a gene: 17. CDR3 in DNA: TGTGCCAGCAGCTTTGGGAGGACTAGGGAGGGAAAGGGTGAGCAGTTCTTC. Translation gives CASSFGRTREGKGEQFF.

The chain is built from TRBV5-8 and TRBJ1-1; D perhaps matches TRBD1 (6 bases). CDR1 and CDR2 (germline): SGHTS, YDEGEE. The CDR3 runs 16 residues. Trimming removed 5 bases at V and 5 bases at J, with 22 bases between. The CDR3 spells CASRPTRDTFWTEAFF. DNA for the CDR3: TGTGCCAGCAGACCAACCCGGGACACCTTCTGGACTGAAGCTTTCTTT.

The chain joins TRBV11-3 to TRBJ1-1; TRBD1 might be the D (6 bases). There are 14 residues in the CDR3. From germline, CDR1 is SGHNT and CDR2 YENEEA. V shed 5 bases and J shed 5 bases, with 15 bases lying between them. CDR3 residues: CASSAGQGWTEAFF. The CDR3 DNA is TGTGCCAGCAGCGCCGGCCAGGGGTGGACTGAAGCTTTCTTT. The whole variable domain, filled in from reference TRBV11-3 and TRBJ1-1, reads EAGVVQSPRYKIIEKKQPVAFWCNPISGHNTLYWYLQNLGQGPELLIRYENEEAVDDSQLPKDRFSAERLKGVDSTLKIQPAELGDSAVYLCASSAGQGWTEAFFGQGTRLTVV.

The chain uses TRBV15 and TRBJ1-6; D is perhaps TRBD1 (5 bases). Germline V gene lookup returns CDR1 LNHNV and CDR2 YYDKDF (reference sequence). V gave up 5 bases and J gave up 8 bases, with 10 bases separating them. This CDR3 spans 13 amino acids. The CDR3 loop is CATSAQTDSPLHF. CDR3 DNA: TGTGCCACCAGCGCACAGACAGATTCACCCCTCCACTTT.

V and J are TRBV2 and TRBJ2-1; possibly TRBD2 for D (5 bases). This CDR3 has 15 amino acids. Trimming shortened V by 8 bases and J by 6 bases, and 20 bases separated the two germline ends. Germline values: CDR1 SNHLY, CDR2 FYNNEI. DNA for the CDR3: TGTGCCAGCGACAACGGGGTACAAGGTTCCAATGAGCAGTTCTTC. Translation gives CASDNGVQGSNEQFF.

The chain combines TRBV5-1 with TRBJ1-2; 7 bases fit TRBD1. With V trimmed by 3 bases and J by 6 bases, 8 bases remained unmatched. CDR3 length equals 14 residues. CDR1 is SGHRS and CDR2 is YFSETQ in the germline V gene. CDR3 nucleotides: TGCGCCAGCAGCTGGGACAGAGAAATGGATGGCTACACCTTC. As protein: CASSWDREMDGYTF.